A single sample is the source of the 27 T cell receptor beta chains below, sequenced in a study of T cell clonality in common variable immunodeficiency. Clones were sequenced by immunoSEQ multiplex PCR, and TCRdb holds only the in-frame ones, with some missing. This sample carries some 60,000 clones, none of them present only once. Sequencing used peripheral blood mononuclear cells. All receptors derive from a person between 18 and 70 years old in good health.

This clone was picked up many times. The sequenced fragment ends 3 residues before the CDR3 boundary, so the rest is inferred from the germline J gene. V is TRBV7-8 and J is TRBJ1-2; D unresolved. From germline, CDR1 is SGHVS and CDR2 FQNEAQ. Trimming shortened V by 7 bases and J by 7 bases, and 22 bases separated the two germline ends. CDR3 size: 15 residues. CDR3 DNA, as far as it was read: TGTGCCAGCACGTCTCAGGCGTGGGCTGGCGTTGGC. The encoded protein is CASTSQAWAGVG. The CDR3 in full is CASTSQAWAGVGYTF.

This clone came up many times. The CDR3 extends 3 residues past the end of the read, so its final part is completed from the germline J gene. This chain uses TRBV20-1 with TRBJ1-1; D unclear. Trimming took 0 bases from V and 3 from J, leaving 11 bases between them. The CDR3 extends over 14 amino acids. Germline lookup yields CDR1 DFQATT and CDR2 SNEGSKA (reference sequence). The CDR3 protein is CSARDRAGDTEAFF. Incomplete CDR3 DNA: TGCAGTGCTAGAGATCGGGCCGGGGACACTGAA.

This clone has a count of ten or more. The CDR3 end is not reached by the read, which stops 3 residues before it; the germline J gene fills it in. The genes are TRBV7-3 and TRBJ1-1; 10 nucleotides align to TRBD1. J lost 4 bases, V lost 5 bases, and 1 base had no gene match. Germline CDR1 and CDR2: SGHTA and FQGTGA. The CDR3 loop spans 13 amino acids. CDR3 sequence: CASSRTGGTEAFF. CDR3 bases read: TGTGCCAGCAGCAGGACAGGGGGCACTGAA.

This clone was seen many times. Read coverage stops 3 residues before the CDR3 terminus; the germline J gene supplies the remainder. The chain combines TRBV18 with TRBJ1-1, with a tentative D call TRBD1 (5 bases). This CDR3 is built from 16 residues. CDR1 is KGHSH, CDR2 LQKENI, per germline. Trimming removed 2 bases from V and 0 bases from J, with 13 bases in between. CDR3 amino acids: CASSPTKDSLNTEAFF. The CDR3 DNA, read in part, is TGTGCCAGCTCACCAACTAAAGACAGTTTGAACACTGAA.

This clone was counted ten times or more. The CDR3 extends 3 residues past the end of the read, so its final part is completed from the germline J gene. The J gene is TRBJ1-1, the V gene TRBV6-2 or TRBV6-3, with D perhaps matching TRBD1 (5 bases). Germline loops: CDR1 MNHEY, CDR2 SVGEGT. V lost 4 bases, J lost 2 bases, and 8 bases lay in between. The CDR3 runs 13 residues. The sequenced CDR3 bases are TGTGCCAGCAGTTCCCAGGGTAACACTGAA. Amino acids: CASSSQGNTE. The entire CDR3 protein reads CASSSQGNTEAFF.

This clone was seen repeatedly, ten times or more. Read coverage stops 3 residues before the CDR3 terminus; the germline J gene supplies the remainder. The chain uses TRBV29-1 and TRBJ1-1, with 8 bases identical to TRBD1. V trimming: 1 base; J trimming: 0 bases; junction bases outside the gene matches: 7. Germline V gene sequence: CDR1 SQVTM, CDR2 ANQGSEA. The CDR3 covers 16 residues. CDR3 in amino acids: CSVEGGQELLNTEAFF. The sequenced CDR3 bases are TGCAGCGTTGAAGGGGGACAGGAACTTTTGAACACTGAA.

This clone was recorded many times. The read ends 3 residues early relative to the CDR3; the germline J gene fills the gap. J is TRBJ2-6 and V is TRBV29-1; 7 bases map to TRBD2. Germline assignment: CDR1 SQVTM and CDR2 ANQGSEA. The CDR3 spans 16 residues. V dropped 6 bases and J dropped 2; count of bases not matched to a gene: 10. The CDR3 spells CSVLRGSGAGANVLTF. The sequenced CDR3 bases are TGCAGCGTGTTACGCGGGAGTGGTGCTGGGGCCAACGTC.

This clone was found many times. The read comes to an end 3 residues before the CDR3 does, leaving the germline J gene to fill in the end. This chain uses TRBV7-8 with TRBJ2-5, with 11 bases matching TRBD2. V dropped 6 bases and J dropped 5; count of bases not matched to a gene: 8. The CDR3 has 15 residues. In germline, CDR1 is SGHVS, CDR2 FQNEAQ. Partial CDR3 DNA: TGTGCCAGCAGAACGACTAGCGGGATTCAGGAGACC. Amino acids: CASRTTSGIQET. The full CDR3 protein is CASRTTSGIQETQYF.

This clone was seen repeatedly, ten times or more. The CDR3 end is not reached by the read, which stops 3 residues before it; the germline J gene fills it in. J is TRBJ2-7 and V is TRBV4-1, with 7 bases identical to TRBD1. The V segment lost 2 bases and the J segment 1 base; nucleotides outside the gene matches: 8. The CDR3 extends over 16 amino acids. Germline V gene data show CDR1 as MGHRA and CDR2 as YSYEKL. The sequenced part of the CDR3 DNA is TGCGCCAGCAGCCAAACGACGACAGGGATTTCCTACGAG. Encoded protein: CASSQTTTGISYE. The full CDR3 sequence reads CASSQTTTGISYEQYF.

This clone was seen ten or more times. The DNA ends 3 residues before the CDR3 does, and the rest of the CDR3 is filled in from the germline J gene. The chain carries TRBV27 and TRBJ2-7; 7 bases agree with TRBD1. The CDR3 length is 15 residues. After removal of 6 bases from V and 1 base from J, the junction contained 9 bases not matched to a gene. The germline CDR1 and CDR2 sequences are MNHEY and SMNVEV (reference sequence). CDR3 sequence reads: CASRNGDSSSYEQYF. Partial CDR3 DNA: TGTGCCAGCAGAAACGGGGACAGCTCTTCCTACGAG.

This clone was found many times. Read sequence stops 3 residues before the CDR3 end, and the germline J gene provides the missing end. This rearrangement joins TRBV7-2 to TRBJ2-1; possible D gene TRBD2, 5 bases. The CDR3 totals 12 residues. The V gene's germline CDR1 is SGHTA and CDR2 FQGNSA. The ends were cut back, 4 bases at V and 8 bases at J, with 9 bases in the middle. Here the CDR3 reads CASSSLADEQFF. The sequenced part of the CDR3 DNA is TGTGCCAGCAGCTCCCTAGCTGATGAG.

The table lists this clone with many counts. The DNA ends 3 residues before the CDR3 does, and the rest of the CDR3 is filled in from the germline J gene. The rearrangement joins TRBV6-2 or TRBV6-3 to TRBJ2-7, with 9 bases fitting TRBD1. Germline CDR1 and CDR2: MNHEY and SVGEGT. V lost 2 bases and J lost 5; bases outside the gene matches: 7. CDR3 size: 15 residues. The CDR3: CASSYAQDRGHEQYF. Incomplete CDR3 DNA: TGTGCCAGCAGTTACGCACAGGACAGGGGCCACGAG.

This clone has a count of ten or more. The read terminates 3 residues ahead of where the CDR3 ends, so the germline J gene completes it. V gene TRBV7-9 combines with J gene TRBJ2-5, with 7 bases lining up with TRBD2. The CDR3 length is 13 residues. CDR1 SEHNR and CDR2 FQNEAQ come from the germline V gene (reference sequence). After removal of 6 bases from V and 2 bases from J, the junction contained 3 bases not matched to a gene. CDR3 DNA (partial): TGTGCCAGCAGATGGGGGGGTCAAGAGACC. This sequence encodes CASRWGGQET. The CDR3, in full, reads CASRWGGQETQYF.

This clone was seen repeatedly, ten times or more. The read terminates 3 residues before the CDR3 end, so the remaining end is supplied by the germline J gene. The chain carries TRBV18 and TRBJ2-5; D remains unclear. V was clipped by 1 base and J by 3 bases, with 6 bases between them. Germline V gives CDR1 KGHSH, CDR2 LQKENI. CDR3 length: 13 residues. The CDR3 protein is CASSPRLEETQYF. The covered CDR3 bases are TGTGCCAGCTCACCACGGCTAGAAGAGACC.

This clone appeared a few times. A clone one base away is much larger, so this may be a read error. The read terminates 3 residues before the CDR3 end, so the remaining end is supplied by the germline J gene. The sample holds other DNA sequences that translate to the same CDR3. The chain couples TRBV11-2 to TRBJ2-7; the match to TRBD2 covers 8 bases. Germline-derived CDR1 and CDR2 are SGHAT and FQNNGV. The CDR3 extends over 13 amino acids. The junction had 1 base not matched to a gene; V was cut back by 1 base and J by 5 bases. The CDR3 reads CASSLGTSHEQYF. CDR3 DNA (partial): TGTGCCAGCAGCTTAGGGACTAGCCACGAG.

This clone was observed many times. At one of its ends the junction is not consistent with the germline gene, which may arise from a read error. Read sequence stops 3 residues before the CDR3 end, and the germline J gene provides the missing end. The V call is TRBV6-1, the J call TRBJ1-4; 7 nucleotides line up with TRBD1. CDR1 MNHNS and CDR2 SASEGT come from the germline V gene. The CDR3 has 14 residues. The CDR3 DNA, read in part, is TGTGTCAGCAGTGTTATCAACAGGGGTGAAAAA. It codes for CVSSVINRGEK. Given in full, the CDR3 is CVSSVINRGEKLFF.

This clone has ten or more counts. The CDR3 is cut off 3 residues early in the read; its end comes from the germline J gene. The chain joins TRBV19 to TRBJ1-6; the D gene is possibly TRBD1 (6 bases). Trimming cost V 1 base and J 5 bases, with 9 bases left between them. The CDR3 is made up of 15 amino acids. Germline lookup yields CDR1 LNHDA and CDR2 SQIVND (reference sequence). The CDR3 loop reads CASSIAQGNNSPLHF. The DNA read from the CDR3 is TGTGCCAGTAGTATAGCACAGGGAAATAATTCACCC.

This clone was detected only a few times. The junction does not match germline at one end; this may be a read error. The read ends 3 residues before the CDR3 terminus; that terminus is restored from the germline J gene. V is TRBV19 and J is TRBJ2-5, with TRBD1 as a possible D gene (6 bases). Germline assignment: CDR1 LNHDA and CDR2 SQIVND (reference sequence). The CDR3 spans 13 residues. This CDR3 reads CACSNRALGTQYF. The part of the CDR3 DNA that was read is TGTGCCTGTAGTAACAGGGCGTTGGGGACC. Full variable domain (missing parts from reference TRBV19 and TRBJ2-5): DGGITQSPKYLFRKEGQNVTLSCEQNLNHDAMYWYRQDPGQGLRLIYYSQIVNDFQKGDIAEGYSVSREKKESFPLTVTSAQKNPTAFYLCACSNRALGTQYFGPGTRLLVL.

This clone was counted at least ten times. The read is 3 residues too short to cover the CDR3 end, so that end is filled in from the germline J gene. This chain connects TRBV20-1 to TRBJ2-7, with 10 bases fitting TRBD2. V lost 6 bases to trimming and J lost 0 bases; unmatched junction nucleotides: 5. Germline V gene lookup returns CDR1 DFQATT and CDR2 SNEGSKA (reference sequence). CDR3 length: 14 amino acids. The CDR3 sequence is CSAQRTSGSYEQYF. The sequenced CDR3 bases are TGCAGTGCCCAGCGGACTAGCGGCTCCTACGAG.

This clone was seen ten or more times. The sequence runs out 3 residues before the end of the CDR3; the remainder is reconstructed from the germline J gene. The J gene is TRBJ1-5, the V gene TRBV28, with 7 bases lining up with TRBD1. CDR1 is MDHEN, CDR2 SYDVKM, per germline. This CDR3 spans 13 amino acids. V shed 10 bases and J 3 bases; nucleotides not matched to a gene: 6. The sequenced CDR3 bases are TGTGCCACCAACAGGGGAGTCAATCAGCCC. Encoded protein: CATNRGVNQP. The entire CDR3 protein reads CATNRGVNQPQHF.

This clone has ten or more counts. The CDR3 end is not reached by the read, which stops 3 residues before it; the germline J gene fills it in. The chain recombines TRBV7-2 with TRBJ2-3, with D possibly matching TRBD2 (5 bases). CDR3 length: 15 amino acids. Trimming took off 4 bases at V and 1 base at J, with 12 bases between the two ends. CDR1 SGHTA and CDR2 FQGNSA come from the germline V gene. CDR3 protein: CASSSRGSGTDTQYF. The CDR3 DNA, read in part, is TGTGCCAGCAGCTCCCGTGGTAGCGGCACAGATACG.

Comment on this clone: Sequencing ends 3 residues short of the CDR3 end; the germline J gene provides the rest. The chain has TRBV10-2 and TRBJ2-5, with D possibly being TRBD1 (5 bases). Per germline, CDR1 WSHSY and CDR2 SAAADI. Trimming stripped 5 bases from V and 5 bases from J, with 12 bases between. The CDR3 extends over 13 amino acids. The CDR3 sequence: CASSWGKGETQYF. CDR3 bases read: TGCGCCAGCAGTTGGGGCAAGGGGGAGACC.

This clone was recorded a few times. The observed sequence ends 3 residues before the CDR3 terminus, with the missing tail filled in from the germline J gene. V is TRBV25-1 and J is TRBJ2-1; D not certain. Germline loops: CDR1 MGHDK, CDR2 SYGVNS. Trimming took 6 bases from V and 5 from J, leaving 5 bases between them. This CDR3 comprises 11 residues. CDR3 DNA, as far as it was read: TGTGCCAGCAGGAGCCACAATGAG. It codes for CASRSHNE. The entire CDR3 sequence reads CASRSHNEQFF.

This clone was counted ten times or more. Read coverage stops 3 residues before the CDR3 terminus; the germline J gene supplies the remainder. This chain links TRBV6-2 or TRBV6-3 with TRBJ2-3; D perhaps matches TRBD1 (6 bases). The CDR3 has 15 amino acids. V dropped 5 bases and J dropped 0 bases, with 12 bases sitting between them. CDR1 is MNHEY, CDR2 SVGEGT, per germline. The covered CDR3 bases are TGTGCCAGCAGTAGACGGACAGCTAGCACAGATACG. It codes for CASSRRTASTDT. The full CDR3 protein reads CASSRRTASTDTQYF.

This clone showed up many times. From the germline J gene comes the end of the CDR3, since the read stops 3 residues before it. The chain joins TRBV9 to TRBJ1-1, with TRBD1 as a possible D gene (5 bases). Germline CDR1 is SGDLS and CDR2 is YYNGEE. The V end lost 0 bases, the J end lost 5 bases, and 11 bases lay between the germline ends. CDR3 length: 14 amino acids. The CDR3 DNA, read in part, is TGTGCCAGCAGCGTAGCTGCGGCAGGGACTGAA. This sequence encodes CASSVAAAGTE. The CDR3 reads in full as CASSVAAAGTEAFF.

The table lists this clone with many counts. The CDR3 goes on 3 residues after the read ends, and that part is filled in from the germline J gene. This sequence joins TRBV30 and TRBJ1-1, with TRBD1 identical over 7 bases. Germline loops: CDR1 GTSNPN, CDR2 SVGIG (reference sequence). This CDR3 has 14 amino acids. V lost 1 base, J lost 5 bases, and 7 bases stayed unmatched. CDR3: CAWSGYPGQTEAFF. The sequenced part of the CDR3 DNA is TGTGCCTGGAGTGGGTACCCGGGACAGACTGAA.

This clone was seen many times. The read stops 3 residues short of the end of the CDR3; the missing end is completed from the germline J gene. The genes are TRBV7-2 and TRBJ1-1; 9 positions match TRBD1. Germline V CDR1 and CDR2: SGHTA, FQGNSA. This CDR3 region has 15 residues. The trim removed 6 bases at V and 5 bases at J, leaving 10 bases unmatched. The DNA read from the CDR3 is TGTGCCAGCAGTAAGCAGACAGGGGGTTGGACTGAA. Translating gives CASSKQTGGWTE. The whole CDR3 sequence reads CASSKQTGGWTEAFF.